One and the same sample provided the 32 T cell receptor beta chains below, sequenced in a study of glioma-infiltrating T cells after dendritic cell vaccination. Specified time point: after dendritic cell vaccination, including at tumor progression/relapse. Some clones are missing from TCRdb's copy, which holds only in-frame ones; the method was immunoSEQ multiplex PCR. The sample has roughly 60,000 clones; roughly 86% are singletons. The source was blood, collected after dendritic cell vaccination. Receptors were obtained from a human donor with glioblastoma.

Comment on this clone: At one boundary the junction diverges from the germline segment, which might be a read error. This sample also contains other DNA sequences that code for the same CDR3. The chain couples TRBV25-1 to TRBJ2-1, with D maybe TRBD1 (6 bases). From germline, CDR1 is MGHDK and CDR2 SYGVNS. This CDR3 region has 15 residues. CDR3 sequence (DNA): TGCGCCAGCAGACCCGGACAGAGCTCCTACAATGAGCAGTTCTTC. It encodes CASRPGQSSYNEQFF. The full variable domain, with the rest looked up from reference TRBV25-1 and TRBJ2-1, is EADIYQTPRYLVIGTGKKITLECSQTMGHDKMYWYQQDPGMELHLIHYSYGVNSTEKGDLSSESTVSRIRTEHFPLTLESARPSHTSQYLCASRPGQSSYNEQFFGPGTRLTVL.

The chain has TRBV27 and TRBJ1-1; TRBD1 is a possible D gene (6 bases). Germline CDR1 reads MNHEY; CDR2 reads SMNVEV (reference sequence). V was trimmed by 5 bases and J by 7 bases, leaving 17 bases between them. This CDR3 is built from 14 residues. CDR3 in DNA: TGTGCCAGCAGTCCGCTCGGGGGGCAGGATGAAGCTTTCTTT. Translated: CASSPLGGQDEAFF.

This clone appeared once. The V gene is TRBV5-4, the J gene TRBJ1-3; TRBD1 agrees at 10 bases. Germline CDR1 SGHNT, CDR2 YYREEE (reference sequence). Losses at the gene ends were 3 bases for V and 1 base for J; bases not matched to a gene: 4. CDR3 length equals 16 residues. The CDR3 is CASSSKDRGSGNTIYF. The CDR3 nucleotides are TGTGCCAGCAGCTCTAAGGACAGGGGGTCTGGAAACACCATATATTTT.

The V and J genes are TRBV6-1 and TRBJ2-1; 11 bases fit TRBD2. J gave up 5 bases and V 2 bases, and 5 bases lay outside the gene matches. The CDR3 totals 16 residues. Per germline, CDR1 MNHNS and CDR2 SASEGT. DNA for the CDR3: TGTGCCAGCAGTGAAAGGCTAGCGGGAGGAAACAATGAGCAGTTCTTC. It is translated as CASSERLAGGNNEQFF.

The CDR3 loop reads CASSLGSGVDNQPQHF. The DNA of the CDR3 is TGTGCCAGCAGCTTAGGGTCAGGGGTAGACAATCAGCCCCAGCATTTT. This rearrangement joins TRBV7-2 to TRBJ1-5; D is perhaps TRBD1 (6 bases). The V and J ends lost 1 base and 3 bases respectively, with 13 bases between them. This CDR3 spans 16 amino acids. Germline-derived CDR1 and CDR2 are SGHTA and FQGNSA.

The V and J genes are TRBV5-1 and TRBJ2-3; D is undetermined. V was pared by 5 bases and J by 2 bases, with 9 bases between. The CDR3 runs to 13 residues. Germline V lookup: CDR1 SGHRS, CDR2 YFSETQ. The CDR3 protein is CASRGAITDTQYF. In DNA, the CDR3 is TGCGCCAGCAGAGGAGCGATCACAGATACGCAGTATTTT.

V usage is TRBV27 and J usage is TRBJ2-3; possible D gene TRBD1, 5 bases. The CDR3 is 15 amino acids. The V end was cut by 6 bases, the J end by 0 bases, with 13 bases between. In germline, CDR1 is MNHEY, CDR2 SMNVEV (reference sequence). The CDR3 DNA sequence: TGTGCCAGCAGCTACCAGGGTACTAGCACAGATACGCAGTATTTT. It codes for CASSYQGTSTDTQYF.

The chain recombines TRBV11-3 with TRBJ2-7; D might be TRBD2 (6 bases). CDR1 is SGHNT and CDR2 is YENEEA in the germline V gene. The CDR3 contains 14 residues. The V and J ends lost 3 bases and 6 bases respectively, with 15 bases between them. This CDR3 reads CASSLEGPTSEQYF. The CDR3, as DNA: TGTGCCAGCAGCTTGGAGGGCCCGACCTCCGAGCAGTACTTC.

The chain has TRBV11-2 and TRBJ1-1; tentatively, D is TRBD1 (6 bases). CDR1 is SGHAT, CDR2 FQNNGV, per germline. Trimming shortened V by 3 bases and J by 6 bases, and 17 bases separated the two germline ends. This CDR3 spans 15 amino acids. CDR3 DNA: TGTGCCAGCAGCTTTTTGGGGGCGCTGACACCTGAAGCTTTCTTT. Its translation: CASSFLGALTPEAFF.

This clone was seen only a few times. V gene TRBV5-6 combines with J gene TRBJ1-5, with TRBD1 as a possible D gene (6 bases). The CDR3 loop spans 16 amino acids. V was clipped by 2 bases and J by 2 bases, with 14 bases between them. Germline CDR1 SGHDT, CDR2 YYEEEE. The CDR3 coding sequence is TGTGCCAGCAGCTTAGCCAGGGGAGCGGGCAATCAGCCCCAGCATTTT. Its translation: CASSLARGAGNQPQHF. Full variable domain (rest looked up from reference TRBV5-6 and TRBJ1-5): DAGVTQSPTHLIKTRGQQVTLRCSPKSGHDTVSWYQQALGQGPQFIFQYYEEEERQRGNFPDRFSGHQFPNYSSELNVNALLLGDSALYLCASSLARGAGNQPQHFGDGTRLSIL.

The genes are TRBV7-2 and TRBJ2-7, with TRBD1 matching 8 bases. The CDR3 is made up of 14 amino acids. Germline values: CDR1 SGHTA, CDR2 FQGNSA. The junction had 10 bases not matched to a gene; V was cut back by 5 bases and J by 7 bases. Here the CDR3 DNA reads TGTGCCAGCAGCCCAGGACAGGGACCGGGAGAGCAGTACTTC. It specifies CASSPGQGPGEQYF.

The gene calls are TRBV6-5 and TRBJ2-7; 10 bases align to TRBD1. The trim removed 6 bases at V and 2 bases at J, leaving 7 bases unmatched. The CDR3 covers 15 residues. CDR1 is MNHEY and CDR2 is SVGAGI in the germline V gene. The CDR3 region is CASRLGQGVPYEQYF. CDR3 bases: TGTGCCAGCAGACTAGGACAGGGGGTTCCCTACGAGCAGTACTTC.

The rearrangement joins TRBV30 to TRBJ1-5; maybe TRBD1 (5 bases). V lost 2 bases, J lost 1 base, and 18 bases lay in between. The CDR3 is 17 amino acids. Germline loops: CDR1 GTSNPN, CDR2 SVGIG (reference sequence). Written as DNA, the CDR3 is TGTGCCTGGAGTTTATACCAGGGCTCCGCGAGCAATCAGCCCCAGCATTTT. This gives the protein CAWSLYQGSASNQPQHF.

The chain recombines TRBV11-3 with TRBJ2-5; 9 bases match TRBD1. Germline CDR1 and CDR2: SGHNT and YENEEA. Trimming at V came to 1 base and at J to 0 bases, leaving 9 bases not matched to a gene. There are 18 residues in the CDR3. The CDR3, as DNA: TGTGCCAGCAGCTTAGGGGACAGGGTGATCGGGGACCAAGAGACCCAGTACTTC. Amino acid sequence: CASSLGDRVIGDQETQYF.

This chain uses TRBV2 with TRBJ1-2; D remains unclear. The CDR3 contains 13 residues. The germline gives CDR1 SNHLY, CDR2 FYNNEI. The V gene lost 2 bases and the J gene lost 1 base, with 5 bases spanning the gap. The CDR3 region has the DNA TGTGCCAGCAGTGAAAATATTAACTATGGCTACACCTTC. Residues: CASSENINYGYTF.

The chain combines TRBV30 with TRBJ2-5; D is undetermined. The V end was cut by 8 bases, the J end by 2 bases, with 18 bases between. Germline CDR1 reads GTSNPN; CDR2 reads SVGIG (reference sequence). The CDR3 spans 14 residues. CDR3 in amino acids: CAVGRNHRQETQYF. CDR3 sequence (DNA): TGTGCCGTGGGCAGAAATCATCGTCAAGAGACCCAGTACTTC.

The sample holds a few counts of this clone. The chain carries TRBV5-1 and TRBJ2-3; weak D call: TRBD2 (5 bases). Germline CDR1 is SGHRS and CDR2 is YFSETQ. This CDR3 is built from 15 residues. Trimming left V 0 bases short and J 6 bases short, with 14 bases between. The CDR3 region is CASSLDSRTGDTQYF. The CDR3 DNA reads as TGCGCCAGCAGCTTGGACAGTAGAACGGGGGATACGCAGTATTTT. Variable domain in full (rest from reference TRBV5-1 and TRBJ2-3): KAGVTQTPRYLIKTRGQQVTLSCSPISGHRSVSWYQQTPGQGLQFLFEYFSETQRNKGNFPGRFSGRQFSNSRSEMNVSTLELGDSALYLCASSLDSRTGDTQYFGPGTRLTVL.

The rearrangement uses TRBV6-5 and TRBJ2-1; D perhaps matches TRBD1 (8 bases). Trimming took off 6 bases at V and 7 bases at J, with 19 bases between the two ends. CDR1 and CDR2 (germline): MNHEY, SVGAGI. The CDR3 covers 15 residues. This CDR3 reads CASRPSGGQGNEQFF. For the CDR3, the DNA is TGTGCCAGCAGACCCTCGGGAGGACAGGGTAATGAGCAGTTCTTC.

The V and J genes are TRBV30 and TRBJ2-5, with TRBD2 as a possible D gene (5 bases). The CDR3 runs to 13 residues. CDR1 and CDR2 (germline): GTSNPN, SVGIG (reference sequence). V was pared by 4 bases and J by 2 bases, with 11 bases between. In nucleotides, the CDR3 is TGTGCCTGGACCGGAGCGGCTCAAGAGACCCAGTACTTC. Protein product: CAWTGAAQETQYF.

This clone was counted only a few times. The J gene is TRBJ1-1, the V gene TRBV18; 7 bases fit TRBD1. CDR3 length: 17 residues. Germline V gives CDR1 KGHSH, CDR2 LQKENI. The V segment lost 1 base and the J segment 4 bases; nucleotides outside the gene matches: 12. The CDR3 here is CASSPRRSRQGPTEAFF. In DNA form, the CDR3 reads TGTGCCAGCTCACCACGGAGGTCGAGACAGGGACCCACTGAAGCTTTCTTT.

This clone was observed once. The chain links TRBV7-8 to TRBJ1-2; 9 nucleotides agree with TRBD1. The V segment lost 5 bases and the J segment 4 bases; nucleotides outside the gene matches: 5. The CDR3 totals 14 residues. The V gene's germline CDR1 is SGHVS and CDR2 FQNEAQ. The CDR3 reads CASSAETGGYGYTF. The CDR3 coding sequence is TGTGCCAGCAGCGCCGAGACAGGGGGCTATGGCTACACCTTC. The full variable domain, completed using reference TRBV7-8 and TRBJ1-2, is GAGVSQSPRYKVAKRGQDVALRCDPISGHVSLFWYQQALGQGPEFLTYFQNEAQLDKSGLPSDRFFAERPEGSVSTLKIQRTQQEDSAVYLCASSAETGGYGYTFGSGTRLTVV.

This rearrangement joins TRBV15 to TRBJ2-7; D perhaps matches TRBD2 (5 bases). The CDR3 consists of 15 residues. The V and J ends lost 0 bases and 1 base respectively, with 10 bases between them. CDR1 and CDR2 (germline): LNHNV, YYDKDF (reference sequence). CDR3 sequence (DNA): TGTGCCACCAGCAGAGATCGTTCGGGGTCCTACGAGCAGTACTTC. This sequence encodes CATSRDRSGSYEQYF.

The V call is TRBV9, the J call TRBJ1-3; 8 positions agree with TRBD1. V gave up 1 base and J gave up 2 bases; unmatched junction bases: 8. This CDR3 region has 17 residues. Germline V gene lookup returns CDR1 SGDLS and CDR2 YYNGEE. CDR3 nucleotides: TGTGCCAGCAGCGTAAGCGGGGGGGGACAGGCTGGAAACACCATATATTTT. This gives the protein CASSVSGGGQAGNTIYF.

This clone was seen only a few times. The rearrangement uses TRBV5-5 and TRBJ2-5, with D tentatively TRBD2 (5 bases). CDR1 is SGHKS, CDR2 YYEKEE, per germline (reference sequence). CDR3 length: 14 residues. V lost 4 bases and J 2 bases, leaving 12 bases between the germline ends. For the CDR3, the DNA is TGTGCCAGCAGCCAAGGGCGGACTCAAGAGACCCAGTACTTC. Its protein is CASSQGRTQETQYF.

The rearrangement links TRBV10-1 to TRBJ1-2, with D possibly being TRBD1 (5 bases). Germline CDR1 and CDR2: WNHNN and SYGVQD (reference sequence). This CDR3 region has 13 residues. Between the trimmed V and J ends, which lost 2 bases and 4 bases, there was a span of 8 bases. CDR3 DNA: TGCGCCAGCAGTGAGAGGGGTTCCTATGGCTACACCTTC. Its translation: CASSERGSYGYTF.

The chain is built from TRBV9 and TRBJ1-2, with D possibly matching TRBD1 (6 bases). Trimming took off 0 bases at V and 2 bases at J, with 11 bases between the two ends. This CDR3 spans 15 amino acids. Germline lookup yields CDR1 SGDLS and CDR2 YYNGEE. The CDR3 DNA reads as TGTGCCAGCAGCGTAGTAGCCCAGGGGAACTATGGCTACACCTTC. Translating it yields CASSVVAQGNYGYTF.

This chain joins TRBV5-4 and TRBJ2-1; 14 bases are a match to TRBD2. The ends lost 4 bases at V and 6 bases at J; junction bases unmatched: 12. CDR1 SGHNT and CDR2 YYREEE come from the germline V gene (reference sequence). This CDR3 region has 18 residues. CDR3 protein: CASSPGTSGSRLLNEQFF. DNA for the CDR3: TGTGCCAGCAGCCCGGGGACTAGCGGGAGTCGGTTACTCAATGAGCAGTTCTTC. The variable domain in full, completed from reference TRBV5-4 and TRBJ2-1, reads ETGVTQSPTHLIKTRGQQVTLRCSSQSGHNTVSWYQQALGQGPQFIFQYYREEENGRGNFPPRFSGLQFPNYSSELNVNALELDDSALYLCASSPGTSGSRLLNEQFFGPGTRLTVL.

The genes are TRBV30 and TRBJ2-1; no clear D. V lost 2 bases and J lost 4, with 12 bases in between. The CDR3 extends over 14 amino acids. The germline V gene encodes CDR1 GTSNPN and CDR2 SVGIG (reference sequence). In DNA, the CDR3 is TGTGCCTGGAGTCAAGCGTTGACGTACAATGAGCAGTTCTTC. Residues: CAWSQALTYNEQFF.

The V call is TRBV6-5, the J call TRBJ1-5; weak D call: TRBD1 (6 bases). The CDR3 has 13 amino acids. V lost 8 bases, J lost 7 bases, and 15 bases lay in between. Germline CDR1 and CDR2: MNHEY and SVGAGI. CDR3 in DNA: TGTGCCAGCGGGGGGGCCGGGGGCCAGCCCCAGCATTTT. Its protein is CASGGAGGQPQHF.

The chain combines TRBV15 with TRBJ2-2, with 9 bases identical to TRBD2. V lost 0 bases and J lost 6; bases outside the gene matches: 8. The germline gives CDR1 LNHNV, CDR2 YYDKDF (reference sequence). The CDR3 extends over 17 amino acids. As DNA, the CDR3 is TGTGCCACCAGCAGAGATCCGGCGGGGGGGCCGGCCGGGGAGCTGTTTTTT. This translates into CATSRDPAGGPAGELFF.

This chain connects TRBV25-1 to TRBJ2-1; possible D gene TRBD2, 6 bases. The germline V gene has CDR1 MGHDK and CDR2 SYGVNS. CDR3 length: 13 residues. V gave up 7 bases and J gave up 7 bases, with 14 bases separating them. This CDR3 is CASIAGWGNEQFF. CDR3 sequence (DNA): TGTGCCAGCATCGCGGGATGGGGTAATGAGCAGTTCTTC.

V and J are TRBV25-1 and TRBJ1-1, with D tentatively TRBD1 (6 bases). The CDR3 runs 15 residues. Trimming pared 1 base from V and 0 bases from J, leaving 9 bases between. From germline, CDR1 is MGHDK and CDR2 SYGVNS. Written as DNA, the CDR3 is TGTGCCAGCAGTGAATCAGGGGACATGAACACTGAAGCTTTCTTT. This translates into CASSESGDMNTEAFF.